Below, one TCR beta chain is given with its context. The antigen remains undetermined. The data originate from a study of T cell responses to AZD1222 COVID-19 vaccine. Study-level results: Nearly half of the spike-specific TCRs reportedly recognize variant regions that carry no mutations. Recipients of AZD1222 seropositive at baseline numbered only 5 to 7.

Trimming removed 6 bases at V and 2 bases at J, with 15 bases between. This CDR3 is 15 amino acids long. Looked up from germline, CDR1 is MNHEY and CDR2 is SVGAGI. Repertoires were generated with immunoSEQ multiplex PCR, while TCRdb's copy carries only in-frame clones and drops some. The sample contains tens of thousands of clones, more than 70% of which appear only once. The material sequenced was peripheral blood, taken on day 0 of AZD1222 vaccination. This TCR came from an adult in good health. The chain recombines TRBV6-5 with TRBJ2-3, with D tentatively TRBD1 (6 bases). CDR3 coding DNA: TGTGCCAGCAGCGCCATCAGGGGCTCCACAGATACGCAGTATTTT. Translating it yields CASSAIRGSTDTQYF.